The entry below describes one T cell receptor beta chain. This specimen comes from a study of cytomegalovirus exposure and HLA in healthy donors. The PCR employed 60 Vbeta primers together with 13 Jbeta primers. Some clones are missing from TCRdb's copy, which holds only in-frame ones; the method was immunoSEQ multiplex PCR. The repertoire consists of more than 70,000 clones, with over 70% occurring once and the leading ten covering about 2%. Germline V gene lookup returns CDR1 SGHRS and CDR2 YFSETQ. This CDR3 has 16 residues. J lost 4 bases, V lost 4 bases, and 6 bases had no gene match. The sequenced material came from PBMCs. The source of this sequence is a boy aged 5 to 17 in good health and CMV-seronegative. V is TRBV5-1 and J is TRBJ2-2; 11 bases align to TRBD2. The CDR3 region has the DNA TGCGCCAGCAGCCTGACTAGCGGGGTTATCACCGGGGAGCTGTTTTTT. Encoded protein: CASSLTSGVITGELFF.